A single sample is the source of the 8 T cell receptor beta chains below, sequenced in a study of T cell repertoires in cytomegalovirus infection. TCRdb re-called the reads through MiXCR, storing one row per CDR3 protein. The data show hundreds of thousands of distinct CDR3 sequences, roughly 10% seen once. The sequencing input was PBMCs. These receptors all come from a human donor in good health (CMV status not recorded). Some clones in this sample may be carry-over from other donors' samples.

This clonotype was recorded at least ten times. The chain is built from TRBV11-2 and TRBJ2-1; the D is unclear. V gave up 3 bases and J gave up 0 bases, with 12 bases separating them. The germline V gene has CDR1 SGHAT and CDR2 FQNNGV. CDR3 size: 16 residues. CDR3 DNA sequence: TGTGCCAGCAGCTTCCCTCACTACCGCTCCTACAATGAGCAGTTCTTC. Residues: CASSFPHYRSYNEQFF.

The V call is TRBV29-1, the J call TRBJ2-1, with 9 nucleotides matching TRBD2. This CDR3 spans 17 amino acids. V was pared by 3 bases and J by 9 bases, with 18 bases of the junction left unmatched. Looked up from germline, CDR1 is SQVTM and CDR2 is ANQGSEA. This CDR3 is CSVEVFLTSGKQGEQFF. The CDR3 nucleotides are TGCAGCGTTGAGGTGTTCTTGACTAGCGGTAAGCAGGGTGAGCAGTTCTTC.

This rearrangement joins TRBV4-2 to TRBJ1-2, with D possibly being TRBD1 (5 bases). The CDR3 loop spans 15 amino acids. Germline lookup yields CDR1 LGHNA and CDR2 YNFKEQ. Trimming took 0 bases from V and 5 from J, leaving 13 bases between them. The CDR3 coding sequence is TGTGCCAGCAGCCAAGAAAAAGGTGGGGGGTATGGCTACACCTTC. It codes for CASSQEKGGGYGYTF.

This clonotype was recorded many times. The rearrangement joins TRBV6-2 or TRBV6-3 to TRBJ2-5; 8 positions match TRBD1. The CDR3 consists of 15 residues. CDR1 MNHEY and CDR2 SVGEGT come from the germline V gene. Unmatched junction bases numbered 6, after V lost 4 bases and J lost 2 bases. CDR3 coding DNA: TGTGCCAGCAGTTGGGGACAGGTGGGACAAGAGACCCAGTACTTC. Translated, it gives CASSWGQVGQETQYF.

There are many counts of this clonotype. The chain combines TRBV6-1 with TRBJ1-4; D is perhaps TRBD1 (6 bases). V was trimmed by 3 bases and J by 2 bases, leaving 7 bases between them. The length of the CDR3 is 14 residues. Germline V gives CDR1 MNHNS, CDR2 SASEGT. The CDR3: CASSDQGTNEKLFF. The CDR3 DNA reads as TGTGCCAGCAGTGATCAGGGGACTAATGAAAAACTGTTTTTT.

This clonotype was detected ten times or more. In nucleotides, the CDR3 is TGTGCCAGCAGCTCGGGTGGTCTCGGCGGGGCCAACGTCCTGACTTTC. Protein sequence: CASSSGGLGGANVLTF. J is TRBJ2-6 and V is TRBV11-3; D gene ambiguous. Trimming took 4 bases from V and 4 from J, leaving 14 bases between them. This CDR3 region has 16 residues. Germline CDR1 is SGHNT and CDR2 is YENEEA.

The chain has TRBV4-2 and TRBJ2-2, with TRBD2 matching 7 bases. CDR1 is LGHNA and CDR2 is YNFKEQ in the germline V gene. The V segment lost 2 bases and the J segment 7 bases; nucleotides outside the gene matches: 4. The CDR3 has 14 amino acids. CDR3 nucleotide sequence: TGTGCCAGCAGCCAAACGGGGGGAGGCGGGGAGCTGTTTTTT. This translates into CASSQTGGGGELFF.

As to this clonotype: A single base separates this from a much larger clone, so it may be a read error. The genes are TRBV6-8 and TRBJ1-6; TRBD1 matches at 9 bases. This CDR3 is built from 15 residues. Germline assignment: CDR1 MNHGY and CDR2 SAAAGT. The CDR3 protein is CASSPRDRVSSPLNF. For the CDR3, the DNA is TGTGCCAGCAGCCCCCGGGACAGGGTCAGTTCACCCCTCAACTTT.